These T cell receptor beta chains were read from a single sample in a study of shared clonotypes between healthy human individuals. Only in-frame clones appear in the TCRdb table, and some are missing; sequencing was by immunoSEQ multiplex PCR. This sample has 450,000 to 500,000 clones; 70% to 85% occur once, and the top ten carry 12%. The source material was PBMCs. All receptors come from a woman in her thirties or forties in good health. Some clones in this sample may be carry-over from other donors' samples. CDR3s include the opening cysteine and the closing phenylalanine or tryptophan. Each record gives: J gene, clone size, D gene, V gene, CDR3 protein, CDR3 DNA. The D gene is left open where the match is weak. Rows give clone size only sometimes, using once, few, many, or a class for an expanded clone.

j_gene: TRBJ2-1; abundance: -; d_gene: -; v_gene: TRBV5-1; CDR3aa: CASSLAGQRSYNEQFF; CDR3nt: TGCGCCAGCAGCTTGGCCGGGCAGCGCTCCTACAATGAGCAGTTCTTC
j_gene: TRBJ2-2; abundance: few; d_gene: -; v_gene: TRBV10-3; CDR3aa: CAISEMGANTGELFF; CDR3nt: TGTGCCATCAGTGAAATGGGGGCGAACACCGGGGAGCTGTTTTTT
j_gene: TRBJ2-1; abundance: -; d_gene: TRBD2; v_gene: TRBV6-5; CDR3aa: CASSSLAGVGEQFF; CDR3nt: TGTGCCAGCAGTTCACTAGCGGGAGTTGGTGAGCAGTTCTTC
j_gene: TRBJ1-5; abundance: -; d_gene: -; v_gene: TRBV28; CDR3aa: CASRGGRSGQPQHF; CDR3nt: TGTGCCAGCAGAGGGGGGCGTTCGGGACAGCCCCAGCATTTT
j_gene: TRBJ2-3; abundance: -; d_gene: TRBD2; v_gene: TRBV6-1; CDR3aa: CASSEPAGGPGDTQYF; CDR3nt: TGTGCCAGCAGTGAACCAGCGGGAGGGCCTGGAGATACGCAGTATTTT
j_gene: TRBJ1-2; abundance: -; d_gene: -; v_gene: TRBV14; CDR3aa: CASSQVRGLGGCYGYTF; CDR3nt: TGTGCCAGCAGCCAAGTGAGAGGGCTTGGGGGGTGCTATGGCTACACCTTC
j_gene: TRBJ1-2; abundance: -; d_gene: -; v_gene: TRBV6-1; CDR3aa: CASSDAGWGSGYTF; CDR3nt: TGTGCCAGCAGTGACGCAGGGTGGGGCTCTGGCTACACCTTC
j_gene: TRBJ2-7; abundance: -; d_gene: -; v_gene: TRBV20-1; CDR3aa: CSVNDPYEQYF; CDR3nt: TGCAGTGTCAATGATCCCTACGAGCAGTACTTC
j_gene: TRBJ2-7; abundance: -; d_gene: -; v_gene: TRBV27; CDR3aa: CASRDLWGLGYEQYF; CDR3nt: TGTGCCAGCAGAGATCTTTGGGGCTTAGGCTACGAGCAGTACTTC
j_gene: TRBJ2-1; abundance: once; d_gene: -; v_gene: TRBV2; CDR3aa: CASKLGTSYNEQFF; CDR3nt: TGTGCCAGCAAACTAGGGACCTCCTACAATGAGCAGTTCTTC
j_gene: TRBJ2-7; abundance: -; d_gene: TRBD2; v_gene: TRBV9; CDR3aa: CASSVDPSGNYEQYF; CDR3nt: TGTGCCAGCAGCGTAGATCCTAGCGGGAACTACGAGCAGTACTTC
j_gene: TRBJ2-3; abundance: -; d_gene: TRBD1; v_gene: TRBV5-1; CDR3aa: CASSLYRGIADTQYF; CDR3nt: TGCGCCAGCAGCTTGTACAGGGGGATCGCAGATACGCAGTATTTT
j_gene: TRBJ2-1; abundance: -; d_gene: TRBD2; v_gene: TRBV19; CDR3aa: CASSCATSGSTSYNEQFF; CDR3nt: TGTGCCAGTAGTTGCGCGACTAGCGGGAGCACGTCCTACAATGAGCAGTTCTTC
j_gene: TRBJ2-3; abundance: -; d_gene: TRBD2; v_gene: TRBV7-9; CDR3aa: CASCGSSSDTQYF; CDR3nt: TGTGCCAGCTGCGGGAGTTCGTCAGATACGCAGTATTTT
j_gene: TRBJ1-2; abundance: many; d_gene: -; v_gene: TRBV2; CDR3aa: CASSVWERDYGYTF; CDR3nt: TGTGCCAGCAGTGTATGGGAAAGGGACTATGGCTACACCTTC
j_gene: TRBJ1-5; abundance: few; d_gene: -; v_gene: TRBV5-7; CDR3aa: CASSLDRGNQPQHF; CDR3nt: TGTGCCAGCAGCTTGGACAGGGGCAATCAGCCCCAGCATTTT
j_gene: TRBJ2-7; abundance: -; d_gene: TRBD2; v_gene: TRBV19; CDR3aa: CASSRWLAGPNEQYF; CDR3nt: TGTGCCAGTAGTAGGTGGTTAGCGGGTCCCAACGAGCAGTACTTC
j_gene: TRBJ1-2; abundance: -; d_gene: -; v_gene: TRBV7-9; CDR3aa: CASSLARIGVRIYGYTF; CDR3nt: TGTGCCAGCAGCTTAGCCCGAATTGGCGTCAGGATCTATGGCTACACCTTC
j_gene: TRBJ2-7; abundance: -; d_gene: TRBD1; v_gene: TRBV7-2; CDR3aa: CASSLVGTGTGFYEQYF; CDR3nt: TGTGCCAGCAGCTTAGTCGGAACTGGGACAGGCTTCTACGAGCAGTACTTC
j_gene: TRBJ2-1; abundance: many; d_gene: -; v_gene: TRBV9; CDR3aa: CASSVEVDSNEQFF; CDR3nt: TGTGCCAGCAGCGTAGAAGTAGATTCCAACGAGCAGTTCTTC
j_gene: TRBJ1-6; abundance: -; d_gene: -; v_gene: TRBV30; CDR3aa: CAWSYVGGSPLHF; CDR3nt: TGTGCCTGGAGTTACGTTGGCGGTTCACCCCTCCACTTT
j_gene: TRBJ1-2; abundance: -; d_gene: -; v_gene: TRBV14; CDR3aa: CASSQDGHANYGYTF; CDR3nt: TGTGCCAGCAGCCAAGATGGGCATGCAAACTATGGCTACACCTTC
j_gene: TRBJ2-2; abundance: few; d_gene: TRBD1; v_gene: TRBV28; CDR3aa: CASSAGTGDTGELFF; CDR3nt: TGTGCCAGCAGTGCCGGGACAGGGGACACCGGGGAGCTGTTTTTT
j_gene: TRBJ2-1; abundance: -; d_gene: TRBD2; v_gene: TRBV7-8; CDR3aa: CASSFAGVGNEQFF; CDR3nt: TGTGCCAGCAGCTTTGCGGGAGTTGGTAATGAGCAGTTCTTC
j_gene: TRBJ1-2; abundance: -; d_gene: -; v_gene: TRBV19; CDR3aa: CASTGNRVNYGYTF; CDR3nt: TGTGCCAGCACCGGAAACAGGGTTAACTATGGCTACACCTTC
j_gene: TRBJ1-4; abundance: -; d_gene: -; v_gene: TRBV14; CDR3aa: CASSQDVQGKEKLFF; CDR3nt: TGTGCCAGCAGCCAAGACGTACAGGGTAAAGAAAAACTGTTTTTT
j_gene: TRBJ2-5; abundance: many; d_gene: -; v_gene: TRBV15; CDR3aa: CATSRDRGKGWETQYF; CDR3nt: TGTGCCACCAGCAGAGATCGGGGGAAAGGGTGGGAGACCCAGTACTTC
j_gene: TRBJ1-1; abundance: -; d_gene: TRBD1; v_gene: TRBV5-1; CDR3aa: CASSRDRGTEAFF; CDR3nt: TGCGCCAGCAGCCGCGACAGGGGCACTGAAGCTTTCTTT
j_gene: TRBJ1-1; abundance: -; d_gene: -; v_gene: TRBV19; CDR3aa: CASSQPRRSNTEAFF; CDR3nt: TGTGCCAGTAGCCAGCCCCGGCGGAGTAACACTGAAGCTTTCTTT
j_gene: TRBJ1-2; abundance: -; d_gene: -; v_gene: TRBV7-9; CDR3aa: CASSLAGSGYTF; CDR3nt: TGTGCCAGCAGCTTAGCCGGCAGTGGCTACACCTTC
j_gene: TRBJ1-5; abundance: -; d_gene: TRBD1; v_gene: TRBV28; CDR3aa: CASRNRGSNQPQHF; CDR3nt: TGTGCCAGCAGGAACAGGGGTAGCAATCAGCCCCAGCATTTT
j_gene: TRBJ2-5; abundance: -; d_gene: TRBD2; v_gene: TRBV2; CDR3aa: CASSRDYYVQETQYF; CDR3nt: TGTGCCAGCAGCAGGGACTACTATGTCCAAGAGACCCAGTACTTC
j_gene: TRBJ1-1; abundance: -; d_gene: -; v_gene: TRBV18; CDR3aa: CASSPSPGATEAFF; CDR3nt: TGTGCCAGCTCACCATCCCCGGGGGCCACTGAAGCTTTCTTT
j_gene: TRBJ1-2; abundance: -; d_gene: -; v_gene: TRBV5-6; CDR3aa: CASSWVDRPLGYGYTF; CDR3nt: TGTGCCAGCAGCTGGGTAGACAGACCTCTGGGATATGGCTACACCTTC
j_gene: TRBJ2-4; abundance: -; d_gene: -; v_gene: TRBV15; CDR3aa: CATSRESGALAKNIQYF; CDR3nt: TGTGCCACCAGCAGAGAGTCGGGGGCCTTAGCCAAAAACATTCAGTACTTC
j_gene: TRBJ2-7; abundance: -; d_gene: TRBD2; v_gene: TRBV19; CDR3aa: CASSIMLAGGSEQYF; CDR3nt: TGTGCCAGTAGTATTATGTTAGCGGGAGGAAGCGAGCAGTACTTC
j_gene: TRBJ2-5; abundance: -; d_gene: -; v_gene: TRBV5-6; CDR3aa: CASSSTGPSQETQYF; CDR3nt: TGTGCCAGCAGCTCCACCGGTCCGTCCCAAGAGACCCAGTACTTC
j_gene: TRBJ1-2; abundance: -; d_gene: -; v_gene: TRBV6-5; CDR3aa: CASWTGANYGYTF; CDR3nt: TGTGCCAGCTGGACTGGAGCTAACTATGGCTACACCTTC
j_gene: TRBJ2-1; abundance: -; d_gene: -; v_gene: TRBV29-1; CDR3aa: CSVEVREYNEQFF; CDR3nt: TGCAGCGTTGAAGTCAGGGAGTACAATGAGCAGTTCTTC
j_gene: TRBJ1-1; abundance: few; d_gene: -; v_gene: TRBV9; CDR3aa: CASSVRSNTEAFF; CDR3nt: TGTGCCAGCAGCGTAAGGAGTAACACTGAAGCTTTCTTT
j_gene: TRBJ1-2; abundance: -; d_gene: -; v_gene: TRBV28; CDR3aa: CASSLGGSDYGYTF; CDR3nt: TGTGCCAGCAGTTTGGGGGGAAGCGACTATGGCTACACCTTC
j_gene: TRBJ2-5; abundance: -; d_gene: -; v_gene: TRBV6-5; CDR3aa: CASLAQETQYF; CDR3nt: TGTGCCAGTCTTGCCCAAGAGACCCAGTACTTC
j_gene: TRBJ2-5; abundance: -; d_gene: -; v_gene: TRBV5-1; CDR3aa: CASSLRRGEETQYF; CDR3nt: TGCGCCAGCAGCTTGCGGAGGGGAGAAGAGACCCAGTACTTC
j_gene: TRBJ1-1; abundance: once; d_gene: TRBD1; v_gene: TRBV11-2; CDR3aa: CASSFDRDTEAFF; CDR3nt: TGTGCCAGCAGCTTTGACAGGGACACTGAAGCTTTCTTT
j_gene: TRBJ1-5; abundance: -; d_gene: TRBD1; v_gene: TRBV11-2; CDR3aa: CAGSSSRGQSNQPQHF; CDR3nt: TGTGCCGGCAGCTCTAGTAGGGGACAGAGCAATCAGCCCCAGCATTTT
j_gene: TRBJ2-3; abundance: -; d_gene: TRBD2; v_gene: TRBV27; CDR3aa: CASSLLAGVTDTQYF; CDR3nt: TGTGCCAGCAGTTTATTAGCGGGAGTAACAGATACGCAGTATTTT
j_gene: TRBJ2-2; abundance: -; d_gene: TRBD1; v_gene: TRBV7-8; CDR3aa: CASSLGDRFTGELFF; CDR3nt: TGTGCCAGCAGCTTAGGGGACAGGTTCACCGGGGAGCTGTTTTTT
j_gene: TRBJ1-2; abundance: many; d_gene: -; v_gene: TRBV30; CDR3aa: CAWSLGRYGYTF; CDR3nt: TGTGCCTGGAGCTTAGGACGGTATGGCTACACCTTC
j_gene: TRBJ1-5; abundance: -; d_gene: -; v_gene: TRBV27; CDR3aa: CASSPGRGSQPQHF; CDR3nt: TGTGCCAGCAGTCCGGGCAGGGGCAGTCAGCCCCAGCATTTT
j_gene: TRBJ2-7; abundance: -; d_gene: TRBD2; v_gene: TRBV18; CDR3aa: CASSPYGRVSYEQYF; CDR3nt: TGTGCCAGCTCACCCTACGGGAGGGTCTCCTACGAGCAGTACTTC
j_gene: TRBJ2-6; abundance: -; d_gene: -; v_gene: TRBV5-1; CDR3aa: CASGEGANVLTF; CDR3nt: TGCGCCAGCGGCGAGGGGGCCAACGTCCTGACTTTC
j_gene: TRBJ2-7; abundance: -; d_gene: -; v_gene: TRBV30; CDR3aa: CAWTGYSSYEQYF; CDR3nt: TGTGCCTGGACAGGATACAGCTCCTACGAGCAGTACTTC
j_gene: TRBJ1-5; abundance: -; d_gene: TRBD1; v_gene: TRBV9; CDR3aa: CASSGQGAVGQPQHF; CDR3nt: TGTGCCAGCAGCGGACAGGGGGCGGTTGGTCAGCCCCAGCATTTT